This TCR beta chain was recovered during a study of cytomegalovirus exposure and HLA in healthy donors. The primer mix had 60 Vbeta and 13 Jbeta primers. The method was immunoSEQ multiplex PCR; TCRdb's version includes in-frame clones alone and lacks a portion of them. The table counts around 140,000 clones; roughly 1.4% lies in the top ten. CDR3 length: 13 amino acids. The germline CDR1 and CDR2 sequences are SGHTA and FQGNSA. V dropped 5 bases and J dropped 8 bases, with 15 bases sitting between them. In regard to this clone: The antigen is not known.

Study findings and constraints: In a later analysis, several top co-occurrence clusters appeared linked to parvovirus B19, influenza, CMV and Epstein-Barr virus.

This clonotype was obtained from a woman aged 40 to 50 in good health and CMV-seronegative. The chain employs TRBV7-2 and TRBJ1-2; a possible D gene is TRBD1 (5 bases). Input material: PBMCs. CDR3 region: CASSPDRFPGYTF. In DNA, the CDR3 is TGTGCCAGCAGCCCTGACAGATTCCCCGGCTACACCTTC.